The 28 T cell receptor beta chains in this list originate from one sample, sequenced in a study of blood T cell repertoires in COVID-19. TCRdb's copy holds only in-frame clones and misses some; the assay was immunoSEQ multiplex PCR. Found here are about 170,000 clones, around 90% of them singletons; the top ten hold 2% to 3%. Sequenced input: peripheral blood. These receptors were taken from a woman older than 75 with COVID-19, enrolled during active disease.

The chain links TRBV29-1 to TRBJ2-1, with D maybe TRBD2 (7 bases). The germline V and J ends were trimmed by 6 bases and 8 bases, with 23 bases remaining between them. Per the germline V gene, CDR1 is SQVTM and CDR2 is ANQGSEA. The CDR3 is made up of 15 amino acids. For the CDR3, the DNA is TGCAGCGTGGGGGGCGGACAGATAGCGGGCCATGAGCAGTTCTTC. Protein sequence: CSVGGGQIAGHEQFF.

V and J are TRBV18 and TRBJ1-1, with TRBD1 matching over 8 bases. The germline V gene encodes CDR1 KGHSH and CDR2 LQKENI. This CDR3 region has 14 residues. The ends lost 5 bases at V and 5 bases at J; junction bases unmatched: 7. CDR3 sequence reads: CASSGDRSRTEAFF. CDR3 nucleotides: TGTGCCAGCTCAGGGGACAGGAGTAGGACTGAAGCTTTCTTT.

This clone was found a few times. This rearrangement joins TRBV18 to TRBJ2-2; D ambiguous. Germline V CDR1 and CDR2: KGHSH, LQKENI. Between the trimmed V and J ends, which lost 5 bases and 4 bases, there was a span of 11 bases. The CDR3 has 14 amino acids. CDR3 in amino acids: CASSEEYVTGELFF. CDR3 DNA: TGTGCCAGCTCAGAAGAGTACGTCACCGGGGAGCTGTTTTTT.

CDR3 residues: CASSSRGPGVGNTIYF. Written as DNA, the CDR3 is TGTGCCAGCAGCTCCCGAGGACCGGGGGTAGGAAACACCATATATTTT. The rearrangement links TRBV7-3 to TRBJ1-3; the D gene is possibly TRBD1 (5 bases). The CDR3 is made up of 16 amino acids. Germline CDR1 reads SGHTA; CDR2 reads FQGTGA. The V gene lost 4 bases and the J gene lost 4 bases, with 17 bases spanning the gap.

The chain joins TRBV4-3 to TRBJ2-7, with TRBD2 matching 9 bases. This CDR3 is built from 15 residues. V shed 0 bases, J shed 6 bases, and the junction held 6 bases outside the gene matches. CDR1 and CDR2 from the germline V gene are LGHNA and YSLEER. Here the CDR3 DNA reads TGCGCCAGCAGCCAAGAACTTGTTAGCGGGAGCGAGCAGTACTTC. As protein: CASSQELVSGSEQYF.

The V gene is TRBV7-9, the J gene TRBJ1-1; D remains ambiguous. V was clipped by 1 base and J by 0 bases, with 15 bases between them. CDR1 is SEHNR and CDR2 is FQNEAQ in the germline V gene (reference sequence). The CDR3 is 17 amino acids. CDR3 DNA sequence: TGTGCCAGCAGCTTAGGTATGGCAGACTTTGTGAACACTGAAGCTTTCTTT. This encodes CASSLGMADFVNTEAFF.

This clone was seen once. The chain employs TRBV28 and TRBJ1-2; D call uncertain. In germline, CDR1 is MDHEN, CDR2 SYDVKM. V lost 4 bases and J lost 8, with 11 bases in between. This CDR3 region has 12 residues. CDR3 amino acids: CASSSDLEGYTF. The DNA for the CDR3 is TGTGCCAGCAGTTCGGACTTGGAGGGCTACACCTTC.

This clone was detected only once. The J gene is TRBJ2-1, the V gene TRBV7-2; 9 bases align to TRBD1. The J segment lost 1 base and the V segment lost 6 bases, leaving 4 bases of the junction unmatched. This CDR3 is built from 15 residues. Germline assignment: CDR1 SGHTA and CDR2 FQGNSA. CDR3 DNA sequence: TGTGCCAGCAGAGGGGACAGGGTATCCTACAATGAGCAGTTCTTC. Protein: CASRGDRVSYNEQFF. Using reference TRBV7-2 and TRBJ2-1 for the parts outside the CDR3, the full variable domain is GAGVSQSPSNKVTEKGKDVELRCDPISGHTALYWYRQSLGQGLEFLIYFQGNSAPDKSGLPSDRFSAERTGGSVSTLTIQRTQQEDSAVYLCASRGDRVSYNEQFFGPGTRLTVL.

CDR3 DNA sequence: TGTGCCAGCAGTTTGTGGGGCGGTCGCACTGAAGCTTTCTTT. Protein product: CASSLWGGRTEAFF. The gene calls are TRBV28 and TRBJ1-1, with D possibly matching TRBD1 (5 bases). This CDR3 spans 14 amino acids. Germline CDR1 is MDHEN and CDR2 is SYDVKM. V lost 3 bases and J lost 4, with 12 bases in between.

This clone has a handful of counts. V usage is TRBV13 and J usage is TRBJ1-1; the D gene is possibly TRBD1 (5 bases). This CDR3 has 16 residues. The V and J ends lost 4 bases and 3 bases respectively, with 18 bases between them. Germline V gene sequence: CDR1 PRHDT, CDR2 FYEKMQ (reference sequence). CDR3 nucleotide sequence: TGTGCCAGCAGCTCAAGGAGGGGCGGGGGTGACACTGAAGCTTTCTTT. Translated, it gives CASSSRRGGGDTEAFF.

The V gene is TRBV28, the J gene TRBJ2-7; 7 bases map to TRBD1. Germline loops: CDR1 MDHEN, CDR2 SYDVKM. Trimming at V came to 5 bases and at J to 4 bases, leaving 8 bases not matched to a gene. This CDR3 spans 14 amino acids. This CDR3 reads CASSVQGIGYEQYF. The CDR3 DNA reads as TGTGCCAGCAGTGTACAGGGGATAGGTTACGAGCAGTACTTC.

The V and J genes are TRBV7-2 and TRBJ2-2, with 9 bases that match TRBD2. CDR1 and CDR2 (germline): SGHTA, FQGNSA. The CDR3 extends over 16 amino acids. The ends lost 6 bases at V and 4 bases at J; junction bases unmatched: 9. CDR3 DNA sequence: TGTGCCAGCAGTTTACACCTTAGCGGGAGCACCGGGGAGCTGTTTTTT. The encoded protein is CASSLHLSGSTGELFF.

V is TRBV19 and J is TRBJ1-2; D remains unclear. This CDR3 is 14 amino acids long. Trimming pared 4 bases from V and 2 bases from J, leaving 11 bases between. Germline V gene data show CDR1 as LNHDA and CDR2 as SQIVND (reference sequence). CDR3 protein: CASSTRGGNYGYTF. DNA of the CDR3: TGTGCCAGTAGTACGCGGGGAGGGAACTATGGCTACACCTTC.

The gene calls are TRBV29-1 and TRBJ1-1; 7 nucleotides align to TRBD1. The CDR3 runs to 14 residues. The V and J ends lost 7 bases and 5 bases, in that order; junction bases with no gene match: 13. Germline CDR1 and CDR2: SQVTM and ANQGSEA. The CDR3 coding sequence is TGCAGCGCCGGAGGGGGCGGGGGGCGGACTGAAGCTTTCTTT. The encoded protein is CSAGGGGGRTEAFF.

The chain is built from TRBV7-2 and TRBJ1-1; D remains unclear. Looked up from germline, CDR1 is SGHTA and CDR2 is FQGNSA. Trimming pared 1 base from V and 1 base from J, leaving 7 bases between. The CDR3 spans 14 residues. The CDR3 region has the DNA TGTGCCAGCAGCTTAGGACACGCGAACACTGAAGCTTTCTTT. Its protein product is CASSLGHANTEAFF. Looking up the rest from reference TRBV7-2 and TRBJ1-1 gives the full variable domain: GAGVSQSPSNKVTEKGKDVELRCDPISGHTALYWYRQSLGQGLEFLIYFQGNSAPDKSGLPSDRFSAERTGGSVSTLTIQRTQQEDSAVYLCASSLGHANTEAFFGQGTRLTVV.

The J gene is TRBJ1-3, the V gene TRBV3-1 (or the pseudogene TRBV3-2); a weak D match, TRBD1 (6 bases). This CDR3 spans 18 amino acids. Between the trimmed V and J ends, which lost 2 bases and 0 bases, there was a span of 17 bases. Germline V CDR1 and CDR2: LGHDT, YNNKEL (reference sequence). The CDR3 is CASSQNTIQGSSGNTIYF. The CDR3 DNA reads TGTGCCAGCAGCCAAAATACGATACAGGGTTCCTCTGGAAACACCATATATTTT.

The J gene is TRBJ1-3, the V gene TRBV9; a weak D match, TRBD1 (6 bases). CDR3 size: 15 residues. Trimming removed 3 bases at V and 0 bases at J, with 10 bases between. Looked up from germline, CDR1 is SGDLS and CDR2 is YYNGEE. DNA of the CDR3: TGTGCCAGCAGCGGACCGACAGGCTCTGGAAACACCATATATTTT. This gives the protein CASSGPTGSGNTIYF.

As regards this clone: At one of its ends the junction is not consistent with the germline gene, which may arise from a read error. V usage is TRBV7-7 and J usage is TRBJ2-2; 7 bases match TRBD2. Germline CDR1 is SSHAT and CDR2 is FNYEAQ (reference sequence). The CDR3 is 15 amino acids. CDR3 amino acids: CASSLLGGSTGELFF. Here the CDR3 DNA reads TGTGCTAGCAGCTTATTAGGCGGGAGCACCGGGGAGCTGTTTTTT.

The chain recombines TRBV18 with TRBJ2-1; D perhaps matches TRBD1 (5 bases). Per the germline V gene, CDR1 is KGHSH and CDR2 is LQKENI. This CDR3 is 19 amino acids long. Deletions cut 0 bases from V and 0 bases from J, with 18 bases between. CDR3 sequence reads: CASSPPLGVGADSYNEQFF. CDR3 nucleotides: TGTGCCAGCTCACCACCGTTGGGCGTTGGGGCTGACTCCTACAATGAGCAGTTCTTC.

This rearrangement joins TRBV5-1 to TRBJ1-4; 9 bases line up with TRBD1. Germline CDR1 and CDR2: SGHRS and YFSETQ. The CDR3 is made up of 15 amino acids. After removal of 4 bases from V and 5 bases from J, the junction contained 6 bases not matched to a gene. In DNA, the CDR3 is TGCGCCAGCAGCAGAATACAGGGGGCAAATGAAAAACTGTTTTTT. Protein sequence: CASSRIQGANEKLFF. The full variable domain, with the rest looked up from reference TRBV5-1 and TRBJ1-4, is KAGVTQTPRYLIKTRGQQVTLSCSPISGHRSVSWYQQTPGQGLQFLFEYFSETQRNKGNFPGRFSGRQFSNSRSEMNVSTLELGDSALYLCASSRIQGANEKLFFGSGTQLSVL.

This clone was seen only once. Other DNA sequences in this specimen translate into the identical CDR3. V is TRBV5-1 and J is TRBJ2-5; D may be TRBD2 (6 bases). Trimming cost V 2 bases and J 2 bases, with 10 bases left between them. The CDR3 is 14 residues long. Per the germline V gene, CDR1 is SGHRS and CDR2 is YFSETQ. Here the CDR3 DNA reads TGCGCCAGCAGCTTAGGAGGGGTTCAAGAGACCCAGTACTTC. Translation gives CASSLGGVQETQYF.

This clone was recorded a few times. This chain joins TRBV5-1 and TRBJ2-3; TRBD2 agrees at 7 bases. Germline V gene lookup returns CDR1 SGHRS and CDR2 YFSETQ. The J segment lost 0 bases and the V segment lost 0 bases, leaving 7 bases of the junction unmatched. This CDR3 spans 17 amino acids. This CDR3 reads CASSLVPGSGSTDTQYF. The CDR3 DNA is TGCGCCAGCAGCTTGGTACCTGGTAGCGGGAGCACAGATACGCAGTATTTT.

The chain carries TRBV4-3 and TRBJ1-5; D remains unclear. V dropped 0 bases and J dropped 8 bases, with 17 bases sitting between them. This CDR3 spans 16 amino acids. Germline lookup yields CDR1 LGHNA and CDR2 YSLEER. The CDR3 sequence is CASSQDGGKGSEPQHF. Here the CDR3 DNA reads TGCGCCAGCAGCCAAGACGGCGGGAAAGGGTCGGAGCCCCAGCATTTT.

This clone appeared once. This rearrangement joins TRBV11-1 to TRBJ1-1; D is uncertain. Germline V gene sequence: CDR1 SGHAT, CDR2 FQDESV (reference sequence). This CDR3 region has 14 residues. V was pared by 1 base and J by 0 bases, with 6 bases between. The CDR3 bases are TGTGCCAGCAGCTTAGGGCGGTTGAACACTGAAGCTTTCTTT. Amino acid sequence: CASSLGRLNTEAFF. The full variable domain, its missing parts supplied by reference TRBV11-1 and TRBJ1-1, is EAEVAQSPRYKITEKSQAVAFWCDPISGHATLYWYRQILGQGPELLVQFQDESVVDDSQLPKDRFSAERLKGVDSTLKIQPAELGDSAMYLCASSLGRLNTEAFFGQGTRLTVV.

V is TRBV13 and J is TRBJ2-7; weak D call: TRBD1 (5 bases). Germline-derived CDR1 and CDR2 are PRHDT and FYEKMQ (reference sequence). CDR3 length: 14 amino acids. The germline V and J ends were trimmed by 0 bases and 3 bases, with 9 bases remaining between them. The CDR3 DNA reads as TGTGCCAGCAGCTTAGGCAGGGTGAACTACGAGCAGTACTTC. The encoded protein is CASSLGRVNYEQYF. Full variable domain (remainder filled in from reference TRBV13 and TRBJ2-7): AAGVIQSPRHLIKEKRETATLKCYPIPRHDTVYWYQQGPGQDPQFLISFYEKMQSDKGSIPDRFSAQQFSDYHSELNMSSLELGDSALYFCASSLGRVNYEQYFGPGTRLTVT.

The gene calls are TRBV28 and TRBJ2-7; D is perhaps TRBD1 (6 bases). The CDR3 contains 17 residues. CDR1 MDHEN and CDR2 SYDVKM come from the germline V gene. The germline V and J ends were trimmed by 3 bases and 3 bases, with 21 bases remaining between them. CDR3: CASSFRQGLTGIYEQYF. The CDR3 nucleotides read TGTGCCAGCAGTTTTCGGCAGGGGCTTACGGGTATCTACGAGCAGTACTTC.

This chain links TRBV19 with TRBJ1-4; no reliable D call. V lost 7 bases, J lost 4 bases, and 10 bases lay in between. The CDR3 runs 13 residues. Looked up from germline, CDR1 is LNHDA and CDR2 is SQIVND (reference sequence). The CDR3 DNA follows: TGTGCCAGTATGGGCAGCCTTAATGAAAAACTGTTTTTT. It translates to CASMGSLNEKLFF.

This clone was detected only once. V usage is TRBV15 and J usage is TRBJ2-1; 7 positions match TRBD2. The CDR3 has 15 residues. V dropped 4 bases and J dropped 8; count of bases not matched to a gene: 11. Per the germline V gene, CDR1 is LNHNV and CDR2 is YYDKDF (reference sequence). CDR3: CATSTGGTGGDEQFF. The CDR3 nucleotides are TGTGCCACCAGCACTGGTGGGACGGGAGGTGATGAGCAGTTCTTC.